Listed here are 30 T cell receptor beta chains from one sample, sequenced in a study of cytomegalovirus exposure and HLA in healthy donors. The data were produced by immunoSEQ multiplex PCR, yet TCRdb's version contains in-frame clones alone and is incomplete. The repertoire has 200,000 to 250,000 clones, approximately 80% of them found once; the top ten carry about an eighth. Sequenced material: PBMCs. Receptor source: a woman in her 30s in good health and CMV-seropositive.

The chain couples TRBV27 to TRBJ2-2, with 13 bases that match TRBD2. Germline lookup yields CDR1 MNHEY and CDR2 SMNVEV (reference sequence). The junction had 6 bases not matched to a gene; V was cut back by 7 bases and J by 4 bases. CDR3 size: 16 residues. The chain's CDR3 is CASTGLAGDITGELFF. The CDR3 DNA reads as TGTGCCAGCACCGGACTAGCGGGAGATATCACCGGGGAGCTGTTTTTT.

The chain combines TRBV5-1 with TRBJ1-1; the D is unclear. CDR1 is SGHRS, CDR2 YFSETQ, per germline. The ends were cut back, 2 bases at V and 4 bases at J, with 9 bases in the middle. CDR3 length: 13 residues. The CDR3 loop is CASSFPPSTEAFF. In nucleotides, the CDR3 is TGCGCCAGCAGCTTTCCCCCTAGCACTGAAGCTTTCTTT.

Only one count was recorded for this clone. The rearrangement links TRBV10-3 to TRBJ2-1; TRBD2 matches at 8 bases. This CDR3 is built from 15 residues. Losses at the gene ends were 2 bases for V and 9 bases for J; bases not matched to a gene: 9. The germline V gene encodes CDR1 ENHRY and CDR2 SYGVKD. The CDR3 nucleotides are TGTGCCATCAGTGAGACTACCGGGACTAGGAGTGAGCAGTTCTTC. Protein: CAISETTGTRSEQFF.

The chain combines TRBV19 with TRBJ2-7, with TRBD1 matching over 8 bases. Germline V gene sequence: CDR1 LNHDA, CDR2 SQIVND (reference sequence). There are 13 residues in the CDR3. V shed 4 bases and J 7 bases; nucleotides not matched to a gene: 6. CDR3 amino acids: CASSNQGAGEQYF. The CDR3 DNA reads as TGTGCCAGTAGTAACCAGGGGGCGGGTGAGCAGTACTTC.

The chain combines TRBV11-2 with TRBJ1-1, with D hard to call. Trimming pared 9 bases from V and 0 bases from J, leaving 8 bases between. Germline CDR1 reads SGHAT; CDR2 reads FQNNGV. CDR3 length: 12 residues. The DNA of the CDR3 is TGTGCCAGGTTGTTCATGAACACTGAAGCTTTCTTT. Protein: CARLFMNTEAFF.

The genes are TRBV4-3 and TRBJ2-7; 9 bases fit TRBD1. Germline V gives CDR1 LGHNA, CDR2 YSLEER. The junction had 6 bases not matched to a gene; V was cut back by 1 base and J by 2 bases. The length of the CDR3 is 16 residues. In DNA, the CDR3 is TGCGCCAGCAGCCAAGGGGCCGGGACAGGGCCCTACGAGCAGTACTTC. Its protein product is CASSQGAGTGPYEQYF.

This rearrangement joins TRBV4-1 to TRBJ2-7; no clear D gene. The CDR3 spans 14 residues. Trimming removed 0 bases at V and 4 bases at J, with 10 bases between. In germline, CDR1 is MGHRA, CDR2 YSYEKL. This chain's CDR3 is CASSQDNSRYEQYF. The CDR3 DNA is TGCGCCAGCAGCCAAGATAACTCGAGGTACGAGCAGTACTTC.

The J gene is TRBJ2-5, the V gene TRBV9, with a possible D match to TRBD2 (6 bases). With 4 bases removed from V and 5 bases from J, the gap between germline ends came to 24 bases. Germline CDR1 reads SGDLS; CDR2 reads YYNGEE. The CDR3 spans 17 residues. CDR3 DNA: TGTGCCAGCAGCCCCGGGCCGGGGGTGGGACGGGAGGAGACCCAGTACTTC. Protein: CASSPGPGVGREETQYF.

This clone appeared a single time. The chain carries TRBV11-2 and TRBJ1-1; D is unresolved. V lost 0 bases, J lost 1 base, and 9 bases lay in between. This CDR3 is built from 15 residues. Germline loops: CDR1 SGHAT, CDR2 FQNNGV. Written as DNA, the CDR3 is TGTGCCAGCAGCTTAGAGGCAGGCCCGAACACTGAAGCTTTCTTT. Its translation is CASSLEAGPNTEAFF.

The chain couples TRBV5-5 to TRBJ1-2, with 10 bases aligning to TRBD1. CDR1 and CDR2 from the germline V gene are SGHKS and YYEKEE (reference sequence). V lost 3 bases, J lost 4 bases, and 6 bases stayed unmatched. The CDR3 runs to 15 residues. CDR3 loop: CASSWGTGASYGYTF. The CDR3 nucleotides read TGTGCCAGCAGCTGGGGGACAGGGGCCTCCTATGGCTACACCTTC.

The gene calls are TRBV19 and TRBJ2-3, with 12 bases matching TRBD2. Per the germline V gene, CDR1 is LNHDA and CDR2 is SQIVND (reference sequence). V trimming: 6 bases; J trimming: 6 bases; junction bases outside the gene matches: 10. The CDR3 consists of 16 residues. CDR3 region: CASSSRLAGAKDTQYF. CDR3 in DNA: TGTGCCAGTAGCTCCAGACTAGCGGGAGCGAAGGATACGCAGTATTTT.

This sequence joins TRBV19 and TRBJ1-1; D possibly corresponds to TRBD1 (5 bases). Germline V lookup: CDR1 LNHDA, CDR2 SQIVND (reference sequence). Trimming took 8 bases from V and 3 from J, leaving 10 bases between them. The CDR3 consists of 12 residues. As DNA, the CDR3 is TGTGCCAGTGTAGACAGAGACACTGAAGCTTTCTTT. Protein product: CASVDRDTEAFF.

This chain joins TRBV6-1 and TRBJ2-3; no reliable D call. Germline CDR1 reads MNHNS; CDR2 reads SASEGT. The CDR3 runs 15 residues. V was pared by 0 bases and J by 2 bases, with 9 bases between. CDR3 in amino acids: CASSEAKYYTDTQYF. As DNA, the CDR3 is TGTGCCAGCAGTGAAGCTAAGTACTACACAGATACGCAGTATTTT.

The CDR3 DNA is TGCGCCAGCAGCCCCGCGAGGTCGTCCACTGAAGCTTTCTTT. Its protein product is CASSPARSSTEAFF. The chain links TRBV4-3 to TRBJ1-1, with D unresolved. V was shortened by 4 bases and J by 4 bases, with 13 bases between the two germline ends. The CDR3 loop spans 14 amino acids. Per germline, CDR1 LGHNA and CDR2 YSLEER.

The rearrangement uses TRBV29-1 and TRBJ2-3; D possibly matches TRBD1 or TRBD2 (5 bases each). This CDR3 region has 13 residues. V lost 8 bases and J 6 bases, leaving 18 bases between the germline ends. Germline values: CDR1 SQVTM, CDR2 ANQGSEA. The CDR3 reads CSLGRNTADTQYF. CDR3 nucleotides: TGCAGCTTGGGACGGAACACGGCCGATACGCAGTATTTT.

This clone occurred once. V usage is TRBV27 and J usage is TRBJ2-5; D gene uncertain. Per the germline V gene, CDR1 is MNHEY and CDR2 is SMNVEV (reference sequence). Between the trimmed V and J ends, which lost 6 bases and 3 bases, there was a span of 11 bases. The CDR3 runs to 13 residues. CDR3 sequence: CASRFAAEETQYF. The CDR3 coding sequence is TGTGCCAGCAGATTCGCAGCAGAAGAGACCCAGTACTTC.

This rearrangement joins TRBV28 to TRBJ2-7; 11 bases match TRBD2. The CDR3 totals 16 residues. Germline CDR1 is MDHEN and CDR2 is SYDVKM. The ends lost 5 bases at V and 3 bases at J; junction bases unmatched: 9. The CDR3 here is CASSDISGRALYEQYF. CDR3 DNA: TGTGCCAGCAGTGATATTAGCGGGAGGGCCCTCTACGAGCAGTACTTC.

This chain links TRBV30 with TRBJ2-4, with 13 bases matching TRBD2. The CDR3 contains 15 residues. Trimming removed 3 bases from V and 7 bases from J; junction bases left unmatched: 6. CDR1 and CDR2 (germline): GTSNPN, SVGIG (reference sequence). CDR3 protein: CAWSLLAGGRNIQYF. In nucleotides, the CDR3 is TGTGCCTGGAGCCTACTAGCGGGAGGGAGGAACATTCAGTACTTC.

This clone was recorded only once. The rearrangement links TRBV5-6 to TRBJ2-7, with 8 nucleotides matching TRBD1. The V gene's germline CDR1 is SGHDT and CDR2 YYEEEE. The CDR3 runs to 17 residues. The trim removed 4 bases at V and 2 bases at J, leaving 14 bases unmatched. The CDR3 sequence: CASSLPQPGTGTYEQYF. The CDR3, as DNA: TGTGCCAGCAGCCTTCCTCAACCCGGGACAGGCACCTACGAGCAGTACTTC.

The V call is TRBV5-4, the J call TRBJ2-2; D is unresolved. Germline V gene data show CDR1 as SGHNT and CDR2 as YYREEE (reference sequence). The CDR3 contains 12 residues. V lost 4 bases and J lost 2, with 3 bases in between. The CDR3 coding sequence is TGTGCCAGCAGCGGAAACACCGGGGAGCTGTTTTTT. Translation: CASSGNTGELFF.

This chain joins TRBV10-3 and TRBJ2-1; D may be TRBD1 or TRBD2 (5 bases each). Between the trimmed V and J ends, which lost 0 bases and 7 bases, there was a span of 10 bases. CDR1 and CDR2 (germline): ENHRY, SYGVKD. This CDR3 region has 14 residues. CDR3 sequence (DNA): TGTGCCATCAGTGAGTCGAGGGGCCGAAATGAGCAGTTCTTC. It codes for CAISESRGRNEQFF.

This clone was seen a single time. The chain uses TRBV4-3 and TRBJ2-7, with 9 positions matching TRBD2. This CDR3 is 15 amino acids long. Trimming removed 1 base from V and 0 bases from J; junction bases left unmatched: 1. Germline V gene data show CDR1 as LGHNA and CDR2 as YSLEER. The CDR3 bases are TGCGCCAGCAGCCAAGTACTAGCGGGCTCCTACGAGCAGTACTTC. Translating it yields CASSQVLAGSYEQYF.

V is TRBV28 and J is TRBJ2-7; D gene unclear. The CDR3 consists of 14 residues. V dropped 5 bases and J dropped 5 bases, with 16 bases sitting between them. Germline-derived CDR1 and CDR2 are MDHEN and SYDVKM. CDR3 nucleotides: TGTGCCAGCAGTAATCGGAACCGTATGGACGAGCAGTACTTC. This encodes CASSNRNRMDEQYF.

This sequence joins TRBV7-2 and TRBJ2-1, with 9 bases lining up with TRBD2. The CDR3 is made up of 15 amino acids. Germline lookup yields CDR1 SGHTA and CDR2 FQGNSA. V lost 5 bases, J lost 3 bases, and 5 bases stayed unmatched. The DNA for the CDR3 is TGTGCCAGCAGCATCGGGACTAGCAGCTACAATGAGCAGTTCTTC. Protein sequence: CASSIGTSSYNEQFF.

The gene calls are TRBV5-6 and TRBJ2-5, with 11 bases matching TRBD1. Germline V CDR1 and CDR2: SGHDT, YYEEEE. The CDR3 length is 16 residues. Losses at the gene ends were 0 bases for V and 5 bases for J; bases not matched to a gene: 6. As DNA, the CDR3 is TGTGCCAGCAGCTTGGGTCGGACAGGGGGCGCGGAGACCCAGTACTTC. Residues: CASSLGRTGGAETQYF. The entire variable domain, with the rest obtained from reference TRBV5-6 and TRBJ2-5, is as follows: DAGVTQSPTHLIKTRGQQVTLRCSPKSGHDTVSWYQQALGQGPQFIFQYYEEEERQRGNFPDRFSGHQFPNYSSELNVNALLLGDSALYLCASSLGRTGGAETQYFGPGTRLLVL.

The count of this clone is one. The chain combines TRBV2 with TRBJ1-4; no definite D call. The length of the CDR3 is 15 residues. Trimming took off 6 bases at V and 3 bases at J, with 14 bases between the two ends. CDR1 and CDR2 (germline): SNHLY, FYNNEI. The DNA for the CDR3 is TGTGCCAGCAGAAGGACCCCCACCTCTAATGAAAAACTGTTTTTT. Translating it yields CASRRTPTSNEKLFF.

This chain connects TRBV30 to TRBJ2-7, with TRBD1 matching 10 bases. CDR1 is GTSNPN and CDR2 is SVGIG in the germline V gene (reference sequence). Trimming removed 2 bases from V and 2 bases from J; junction bases left unmatched: 6. This CDR3 is built from 15 residues. CDR3 in amino acids: CAWSPGQGHPYEQYF. The CDR3 DNA follows: TGTGCCTGGAGTCCGGGACAGGGGCACCCCTACGAGCAGTACTTC.

The chain employs TRBV29-1 and TRBJ1-2; D gene uncertain. The CDR3 extends over 12 amino acids. Germline CDR1 and CDR2: SQVTM and ANQGSEA. The ends were cut back, 1 base at V and 3 bases at J, with 6 bases in the middle. The CDR3 nucleotides read TGCAGCGTTGAAGTCCGGGACTATGGCTACACCTTC. It encodes CSVEVRDYGYTF.

CDR3 sequence reads: CASRRDRDYGYTF. CDR3 in DNA: TGTGCCAGCAGACGGGACAGAGACTATGGCTACACCTTC. The chain couples TRBV6-5 to TRBJ1-2, with 7 bases identical to TRBD1. The CDR3 has 13 amino acids. From germline, CDR1 is MNHEY and CDR2 SVGAGI. V lost 6 bases and J lost 3; bases outside the gene matches: 4.

The rearrangement joins TRBV11-2 to TRBJ2-1; 7 bases are shared with TRBD1. The CDR3 sequence is 12 residues long. With V trimmed by 5 bases and J by 9 bases, 4 bases remained unmatched. Germline CDR1 SGHAT, CDR2 FQNNGV. CDR3 bases: TGTGCCAGCAGCGTACAGGGGACTGAGCAGTTCTTC. The encoded protein is CASSVQGTEQFF.